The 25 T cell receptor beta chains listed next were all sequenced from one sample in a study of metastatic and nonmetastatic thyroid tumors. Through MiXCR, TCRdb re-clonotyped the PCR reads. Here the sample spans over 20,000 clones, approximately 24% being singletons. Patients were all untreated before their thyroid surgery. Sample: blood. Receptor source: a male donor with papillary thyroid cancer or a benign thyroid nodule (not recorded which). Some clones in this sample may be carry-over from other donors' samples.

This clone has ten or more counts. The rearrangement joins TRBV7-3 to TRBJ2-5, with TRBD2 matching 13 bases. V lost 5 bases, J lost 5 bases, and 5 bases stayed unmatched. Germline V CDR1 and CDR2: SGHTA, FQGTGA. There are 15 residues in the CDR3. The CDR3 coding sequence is TGTGCCAGCAGCCCCGGGACTAGCGGGATTGAGACCCAGTACTTC. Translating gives CASSPGTSGIETQYF.

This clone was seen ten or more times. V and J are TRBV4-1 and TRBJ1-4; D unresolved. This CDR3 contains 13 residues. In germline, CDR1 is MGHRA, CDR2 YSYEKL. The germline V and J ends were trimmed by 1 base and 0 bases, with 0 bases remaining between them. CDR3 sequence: CASSQATNEKLFF. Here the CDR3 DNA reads TGCGCCAGCAGCCAAGCAACTAATGAAAAACTGTTTTTT.

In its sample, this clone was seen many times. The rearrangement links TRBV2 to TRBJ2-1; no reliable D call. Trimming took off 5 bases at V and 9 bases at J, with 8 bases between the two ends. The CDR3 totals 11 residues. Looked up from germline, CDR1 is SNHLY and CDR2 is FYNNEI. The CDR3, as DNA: TGTGCCAGCAGTCCCCAAAGTGAGCAGTTCTTC. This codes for CASSPQSEQFF.

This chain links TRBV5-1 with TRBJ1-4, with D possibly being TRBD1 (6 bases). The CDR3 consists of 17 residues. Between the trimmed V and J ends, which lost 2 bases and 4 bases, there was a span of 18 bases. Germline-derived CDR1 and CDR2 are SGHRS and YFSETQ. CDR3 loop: CASSLNSLDSYNEKLFF. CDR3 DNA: TGCGCCAGCAGCTTAAACTCCCTGGACAGCTATAATGAAAAACTGTTTTTT.

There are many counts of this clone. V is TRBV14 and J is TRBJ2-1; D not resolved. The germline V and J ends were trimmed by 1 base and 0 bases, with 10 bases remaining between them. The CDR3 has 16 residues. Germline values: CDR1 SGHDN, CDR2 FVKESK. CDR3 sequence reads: CASSQVSRISYNEQFF. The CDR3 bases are TGTGCCAGCAGCCAAGTGTCCAGGATCTCCTACAATGAGCAGTTCTTC.

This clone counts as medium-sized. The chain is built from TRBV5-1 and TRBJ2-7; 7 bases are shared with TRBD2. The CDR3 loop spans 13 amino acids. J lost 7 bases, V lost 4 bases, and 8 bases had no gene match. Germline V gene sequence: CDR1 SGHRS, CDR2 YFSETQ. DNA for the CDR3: TGCGCCAGCAGCCGGGGAGGGTCTGGAGAGCAGTACTTC. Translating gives CASSRGGSGEQYF.

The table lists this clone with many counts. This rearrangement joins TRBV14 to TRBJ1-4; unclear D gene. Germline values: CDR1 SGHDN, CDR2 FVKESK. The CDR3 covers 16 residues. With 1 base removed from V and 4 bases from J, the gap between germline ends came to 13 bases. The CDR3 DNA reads TGTGCCAGCAGCCAAGCTTTTGGCCGGCGTAATGAAAAACTGTTTTTT. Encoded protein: CASSQAFGRRNEKLFF. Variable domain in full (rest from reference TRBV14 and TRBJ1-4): EAGVTQFPSHSVIEKGQTVTLRCDPISGHDNLYWYRRVMGKEIKFLLHFVKESKQDESGMPNNRFLAERTGGTYSTLKVQPAELEDSGVYFCASSQAFGRRNEKLFFGSGTQLSVL.

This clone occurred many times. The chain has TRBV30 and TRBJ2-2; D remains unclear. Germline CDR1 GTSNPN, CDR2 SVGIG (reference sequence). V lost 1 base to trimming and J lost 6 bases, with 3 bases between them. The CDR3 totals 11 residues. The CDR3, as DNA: TGTGCCTGGAGTGGAGCCGGGGAGCTGTTTTTT. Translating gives CAWSGAGELFF.

CDR3 DNA sequence: TGCGCCAGCAGCCAAGATGGGTCGTCTGGGGCCAACGTCCTGACTTTC. Encoded protein: CASSQDGSSGANVLTF. The chain recombines TRBV4-3 with TRBJ2-6, with no clear D. The ends were cut back, 0 bases at V and 1 base at J, with 7 bases in the middle. The germline gives CDR1 LGHNA, CDR2 YSLEER. There are 16 residues in the CDR3.

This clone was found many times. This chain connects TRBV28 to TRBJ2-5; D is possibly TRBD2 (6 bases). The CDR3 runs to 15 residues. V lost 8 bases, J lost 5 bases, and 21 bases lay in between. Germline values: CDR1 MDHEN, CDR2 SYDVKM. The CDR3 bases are TGTGCCAGCTCCGCCCCAACTAGCCCAGAGGAGACCCAGTACTTC. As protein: CASSAPTSPEETQYF.

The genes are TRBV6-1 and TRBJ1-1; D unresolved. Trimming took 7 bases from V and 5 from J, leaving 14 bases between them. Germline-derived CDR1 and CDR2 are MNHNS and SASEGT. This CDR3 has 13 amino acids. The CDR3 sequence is CASILWRKTEAFF. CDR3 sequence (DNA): TGTGCCAGCATCTTATGGAGGAAAACTGAAGCTTTCTTT.

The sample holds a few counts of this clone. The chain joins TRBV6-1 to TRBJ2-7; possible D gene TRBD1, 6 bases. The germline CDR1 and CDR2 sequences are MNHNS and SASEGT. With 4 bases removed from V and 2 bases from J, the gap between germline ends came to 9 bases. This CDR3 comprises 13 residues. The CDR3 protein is CASSGTAPYEQYF. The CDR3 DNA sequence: TGTGCCAGCAGTGGGACAGCACCCTACGAGCAGTACTTC.

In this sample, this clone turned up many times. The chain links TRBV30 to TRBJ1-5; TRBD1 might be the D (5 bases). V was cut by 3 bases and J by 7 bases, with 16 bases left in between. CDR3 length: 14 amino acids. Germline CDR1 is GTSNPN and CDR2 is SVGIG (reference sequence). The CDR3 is CAWSGGGESQPQHF. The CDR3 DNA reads TGTGCCTGGAGCGGGGGAGGCGAATCACAGCCCCAGCATTTT.

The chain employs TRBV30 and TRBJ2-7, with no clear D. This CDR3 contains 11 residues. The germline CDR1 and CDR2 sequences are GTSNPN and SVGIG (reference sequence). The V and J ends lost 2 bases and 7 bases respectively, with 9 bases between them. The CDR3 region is CAWSSAREQYF. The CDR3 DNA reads TGTGCCTGGAGTTCTGCTCGAGAGCAGTACTTC.

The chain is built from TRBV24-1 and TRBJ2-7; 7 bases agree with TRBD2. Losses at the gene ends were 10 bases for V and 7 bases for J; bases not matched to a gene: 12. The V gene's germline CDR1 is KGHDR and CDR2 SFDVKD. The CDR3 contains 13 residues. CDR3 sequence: CATAAGSGLEQYF. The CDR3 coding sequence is TGTGCCACTGCAGCGGGATCTGGTTTGGAGCAGTACTTC.

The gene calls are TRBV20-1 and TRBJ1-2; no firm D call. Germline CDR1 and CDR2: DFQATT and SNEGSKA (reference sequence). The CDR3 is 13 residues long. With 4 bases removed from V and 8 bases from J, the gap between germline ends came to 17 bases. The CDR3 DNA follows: TGCAGTGCTACTTCCCTTGGAGGACGGGGCTACACCTTC. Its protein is CSATSLGGRGYTF.

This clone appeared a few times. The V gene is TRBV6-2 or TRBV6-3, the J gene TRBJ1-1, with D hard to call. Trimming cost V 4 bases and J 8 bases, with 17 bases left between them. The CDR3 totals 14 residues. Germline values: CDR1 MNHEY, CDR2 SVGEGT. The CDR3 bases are TGTGCCAGCAGTTTTGAGCGGGCCGCCGGAGAAGCTTTCTTT. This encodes CASSFERAAGEAFF.

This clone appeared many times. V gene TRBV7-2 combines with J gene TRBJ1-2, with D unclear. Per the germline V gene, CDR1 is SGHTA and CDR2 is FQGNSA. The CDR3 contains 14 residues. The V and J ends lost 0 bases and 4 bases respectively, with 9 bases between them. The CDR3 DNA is TGTGCCAGCAGCTTAGCCTCGGCAAGCTATGGCTACACCTTC. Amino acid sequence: CASSLASASYGYTF.

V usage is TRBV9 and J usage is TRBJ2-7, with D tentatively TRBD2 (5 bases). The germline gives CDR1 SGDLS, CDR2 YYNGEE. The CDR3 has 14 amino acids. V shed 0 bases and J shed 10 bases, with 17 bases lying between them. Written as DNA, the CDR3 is TGTGCCAGCAGCGTAGCCAGCGGAGCCCGCGAACAGTACTTC. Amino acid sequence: CASSVASGAREQYF.

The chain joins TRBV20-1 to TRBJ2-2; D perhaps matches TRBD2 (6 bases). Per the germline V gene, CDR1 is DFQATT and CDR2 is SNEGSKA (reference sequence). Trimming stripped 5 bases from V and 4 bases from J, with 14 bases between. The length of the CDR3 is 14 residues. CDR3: CSAGLGGSTGELFF. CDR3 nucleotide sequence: TGCAGTGCTGGATTGGGAGGAAGCACCGGGGAGCTGTTTTTT.

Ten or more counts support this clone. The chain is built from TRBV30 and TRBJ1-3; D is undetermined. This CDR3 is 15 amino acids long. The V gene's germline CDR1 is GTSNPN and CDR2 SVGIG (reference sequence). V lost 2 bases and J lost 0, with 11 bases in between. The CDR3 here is CAWSRGPDSGNTIYF. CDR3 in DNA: TGTGCCTGGAGTAGAGGGCCCGACTCTGGAAACACCATATATTTT.

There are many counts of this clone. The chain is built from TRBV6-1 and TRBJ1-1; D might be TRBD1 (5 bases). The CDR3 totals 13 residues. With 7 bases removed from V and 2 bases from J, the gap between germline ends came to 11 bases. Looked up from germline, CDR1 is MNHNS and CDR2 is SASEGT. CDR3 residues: CASIRAGNTEAFF. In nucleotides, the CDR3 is TGTGCCAGCATCAGGGCGGGAAACACTGAAGCTTTCTTT.

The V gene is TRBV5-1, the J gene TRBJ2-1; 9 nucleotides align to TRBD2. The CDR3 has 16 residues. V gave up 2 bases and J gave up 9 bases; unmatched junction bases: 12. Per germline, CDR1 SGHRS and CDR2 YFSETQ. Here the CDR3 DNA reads TGCGCCAGCAGCTTTGATGGCGGGGGGGCAGGAGGTGAGCAGTTCTTC. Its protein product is CASSFDGGGAGGEQFF.

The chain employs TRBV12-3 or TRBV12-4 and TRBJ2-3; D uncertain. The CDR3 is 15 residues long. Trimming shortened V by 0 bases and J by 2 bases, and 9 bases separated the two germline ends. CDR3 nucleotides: TGTGCCAGCAGTTTAGCGGTACGCCCCACAGATACGCAGTATTTT. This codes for CASSLAVRPTDTQYF.

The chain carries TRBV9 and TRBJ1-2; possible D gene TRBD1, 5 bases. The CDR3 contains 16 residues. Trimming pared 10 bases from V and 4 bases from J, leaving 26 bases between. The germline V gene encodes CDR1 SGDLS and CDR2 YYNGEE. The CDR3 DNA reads TGTGCCTGCACTCAGACGAGTAATCGGGACGGCTATGGCTACACCTTC. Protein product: CACTQTSNRDGYGYTF.